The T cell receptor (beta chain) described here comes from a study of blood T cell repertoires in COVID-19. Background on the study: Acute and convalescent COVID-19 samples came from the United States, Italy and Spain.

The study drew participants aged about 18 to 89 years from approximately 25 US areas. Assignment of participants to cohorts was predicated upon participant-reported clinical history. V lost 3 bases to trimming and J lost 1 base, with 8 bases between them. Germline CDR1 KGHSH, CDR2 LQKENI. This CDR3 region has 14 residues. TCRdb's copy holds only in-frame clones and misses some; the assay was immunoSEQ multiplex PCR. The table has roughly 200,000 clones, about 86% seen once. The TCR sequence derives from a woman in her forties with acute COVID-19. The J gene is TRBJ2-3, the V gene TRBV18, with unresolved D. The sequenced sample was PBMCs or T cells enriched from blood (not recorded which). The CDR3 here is CASSPGAGTDTQYF. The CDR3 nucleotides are TGTGCCAGCTCACCTGGTGCGGGCACAGATACGCAGTATTTT. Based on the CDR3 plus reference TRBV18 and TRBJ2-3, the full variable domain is NAGVMQNPRHLVRRRGQEARLRCSPMKGHSHVYWYRQLPEEGLKFMVYLQKENIIDESGMPKERFSAEFPKEGPSILRIQQVVRGDSAAYFCASSPGAGTDTQYFGPGTRLTVL.